A selection of T cell receptor beta chains follows, all from one sample in a study of blood T cell repertoires in COVID-19. Some clones are missing from TCRdb's copy, which holds only in-frame ones; the method was immunoSEQ multiplex PCR. The table records a few hundred thousand clones, 84% of them present only once. The sample comprised peripheral blood. The source is a woman between 35 and 50 years old who had recovered from COVID-19. Each CDR3 is given with its conserved first and last residue. The D gene is left open where the match is weak. The size of a clone is reported for some rows only, either as once, few or many, or as a class for expanded clones.

D gene	clone size	V gene	J gene	CDR3 protein	CDR3 DNA
TRBD2	few	TRBV2	TRBJ2-7	CASSDREGHEQYF	TGTGCCAGCAGTGACAGGGAGGGTCACGAGCAGTACTTC
TRBD1	once	TRBV6-5	TRBJ1-2	CASSSPDRGLGYTF	TGTGCCAGCAGTTCACCAGACAGGGGTTTGGGCTACACCTTC
TRBD2	-	TRBV9	TRBJ2-3	CASSSAPTGGPTDTQYF	TGTGCCAGCAGCAGCGCCCCAACGGGGGGGCCCACAGATACGCAGTATTTT
TRBD2	-	TRBV5-1	TRBJ2-1	CASSSSGSSYNEQFF	TGCGCCAGCAGCTCTAGCGGAAGCTCCTACAATGAGCAGTTCTTC
TRBD2	-	TRBV9	TRBJ2-1	CASSVLSGGADEQFF	TGTGCCAGCAGCGTATTAAGCGGGGGGGCTGATGAGCAGTTCTTC
-	-	TRBV2	TRBJ2-6	CARMKQGVRSGANVLTF	TGTGCCAGGATGAAACAGGGCGTCCGCTCTGGGGCCAACGTCCTGACTTTC
-	-	TRBV20-1	TRBJ2-7	CSASNPAEGAFEQYF	TGCAGTGCTAGTAACCCTGCGGAGGGGGCTTTCGAGCAGTACTTC
-	-	TRBV20-1	TRBJ2-7	CSASFEVYEQYF	TGCAGTGCTAGTTTCGAGGTCTACGAGCAGTACTTC
TRBD1	-	TRBV7-9	TRBJ2-6	CASRDNERTGGVLTF	TGTGCCAGCAGGGATAATGAACGGACAGGGGGCGTCCTGACTTTC
-	-	TRBV10-3	TRBJ2-3	CAISESRAGGTDTQYF	TGTGCCATCAGTGAGTCTCGGGCAGGGGGCACAGATACGCAGTATTTT
TRBD1	-	TRBV19	TRBJ2-6	CASTKRGARQGASGANVLTF	TGTGCCAGTACCAAACGGGGGGCGAGACAGGGGGCTTCTGGGGCCAACGTCCTGACTTTC
-	-	TRBV5-1	TRBJ1-3	CASGSGGPSSGNTIYF	TGCGCCAGCGGTAGTGGAGGACCGAGCTCTGGAAACACCATATATTTT
-	-	TRBV12-3/TRBV12-4	TRBJ1-5	CASSAAVGQPQHF	TGTGCCAGCAGCGCCGCGGTGGGTCAGCCCCAGCATTTT
-	-	TRBV7-9	TRBJ1-4	CASSPSGQGTEKLFF	TGTGCCAGCAGCCCTAGCGGGCAGGGGACCGAAAAACTGTTTTTT
TRBD1	once	TRBV7-2	TRBJ2-7	CASSLDRDRTYEQYF	TGTGCCAGCAGCTTAGATAGGGACAGGACCTACGAGCAGTACTTC
-	-	TRBV18	TRBJ1-4	CASSFGAATNEKLFF	TGTGCCAGCTCATTCGGAGCTGCAACTAATGAAAAACTGTTTTTT
-	once	TRBV10-3	TRBJ2-1	CAISDRSGGNEQFF	TGTGCCATCAGTGACCGTTCAGGAGGCAATGAGCAGTTCTTC
-	-	TRBV27	TRBJ2-7	CASSIAAEAYEQYF	TGTGCCAGCAGCATCGCAGCGGAGGCCTACGAGCAGTACTTC
TRBD1	-	TRBV30	TRBJ1-5	CAWSVGQGPQPQHF	TGTGCCTGGAGTGTGGGACAGGGCCCACAGCCCCAGCATTTT
TRBD1	-	TRBV5-1	TRBJ2-1	CASSPHRDRGLSEQFF	TGCGCCAGCAGCCCCCACCGGGACAGGGGGCTTAGTGAGCAGTTCTTC
-	-	TRBV5-1	TRBJ1-3	CASSLDSNSGNTIYF	TGCGCCAGCAGCTTGGACAGCAACTCTGGAAACACCATATATTTT
-	few	TRBV28	TRBJ1-2	CASSSPSGYYGYTF	TGTGCCAGCAGTTCCCCTTCCGGGTACTATGGCTACACCTTC
TRBD1	-	TRBV7-2	TRBJ2-7	CASSLAGQGQYEQYF	TGTGCCAGCAGCTTAGCGGGACAGGGACAATACGAGCAGTACTTC
-	once	TRBV2	TRBJ1-4	CASSPGVGEKLFF	TGTGCCAGCAGTCCAGGGGTTGGCGAAAAACTGTTTTTT
-	-	TRBV5-5	TRBJ1-5	CASSLNPGHQNQPQHF	TGTGCCAGCAGCTTGAATCCCGGTCATCAAAATCAGCCCCAGCATTTT
-	-	TRBV5-1	TRBJ2-3	CASSLGSGFGTDTQYF	TGCGCCAGCAGCTTGGGGTCGGGGTTCGGCACAGATACGCAGTATTTT
-	once	TRBV5-1	TRBJ1-2	CASSLSQGQSEGYTF	TGCGCCAGCAGCTTGTCCCAGGGGCAATCCGAAGGCTACACCTTC
TRBD2	-	TRBV6-5	TRBJ2-1	CASSSNGGSSYNEQFF	TGTGCCAGCAGTTCCAACGGGGGGAGCTCCTACAATGAGCAGTTCTTC
-	-	TRBV19	TRBJ2-1	CASNRGGSYRNEQFF	TGTGCCAGTAACAGGGGGGGGAGTTACAGGAATGAGCAGTTCTTC
-	-	TRBV5-1	TRBJ2-7	CASSLIGIPGYEQYF	TGCGCCAGCAGCTTAATCGGAATCCCCGGGTACGAGCAGTACTTC
TRBD1	-	TRBV3-1/TRBV3-2	TRBJ2-7	CASSQDGQGSKQTAEQYF	TGTGCCAGCAGCCAAGACGGACAGGGGTCGAAACAGACAGCCGAGCAGTACTTC
-	-	TRBV5-1	TRBJ2-1	CASSLAGRYNEQFF	TGCGCCAGCAGCTTGGCCGGGAGATACAATGAGCAGTTCTTC
-	-	TRBV12-3/TRBV12-4	TRBJ1-5	CASSFQGSQPQHF	TGTGCCAGCAGTTTTCAGGGGAGCCAGCCCCAGCATTTT
-	-	TRBV5-4	TRBJ2-3	CASSLSTDTQYF	TGTGCCAGCAGCCTGTCTACAGATACGCAGTATTTT
TRBD1	few	TRBV6-2/TRBV6-3	TRBJ2-1	CASSSHGTGGNEQFF	TGTGCCAGCAGTTCGCACGGGACAGGGGGAAATGAGCAGTTCTTC
-	-	TRBV9	TRBJ2-3	CASSVASTDTQYF	TGTGCCAGCAGCGTCGCGTCCACAGATACGCAGTATTTT
TRBD2	-	TRBV7-6	TRBJ2-1	CASSLLAGRNTGPYNEQFF	TGTGCCAGCAGCTTATTAGCGGGGCGCAACACAGGGCCTTACAATGAGCAGTTCTTC
-	-	TRBV20-1	TRBJ1-5	CSASLASDSDSNQPQHF	TGCAGTGCTAGTTTGGCTTCGGACAGTGATAGCAATCAGCCCCAGCATTTT
TRBD2	-	TRBV7-9	TRBJ2-5	CASSDPTAGETQYF	TGTGCCAGCAGCGACCCGACAGCGGGGGAGACCCAGTACTTC
-	few	TRBV19	TRBJ1-1	CASNQGKNTEAFF	TGTGCCAGTAACCAGGGGAAGAACACTGAAGCTTTCTTT
TRBD2	once	TRBV6-2/TRBV6-3	TRBJ2-3	CASSTGTSGGYTDTQYF	TGTGCCAGCAGTACCGGGACTAGCGGGGGATACACAGATACGCAGTATTTT
TRBD2	-	TRBV18	TRBJ2-1	CASSPDSGEQFF	TGTGCCAGCTCACCTGATAGCGGGGAGCAGTTCTTC
-	-	TRBV19	TRBJ1-3	CASSTTQGPTTGNTIYF	TGTGCCAGTAGTACGACCCAGGGGCCCACGACTGGAAACACCATATATTTT
-	-	TRBV4-1	TRBJ2-6	CASSPDTGYSGANVLTF	TGCGCCAGCAGCCCAGATACGGGATACTCTGGGGCCAACGTCCTGACTTTC
TRBD2	-	TRBV25-1	TRBJ2-1	CASSEYSGGPYNEQFF	TGTGCCAGCAGTGAATATAGCGGGGGCCCTTACAATGAGCAGTTCTTC
-	-	TRBV11-2	TRBJ1-2	CASSPTRTDAYGYTF	TGTGCCAGCAGCCCAACTCGTACAGACGCCTATGGCTACACCTTC
TRBD2	-	TRBV7-2	TRBJ2-7	CASSLFRGGDSQTSEQYF	TGTGCCAGCAGCTTATTCCGCGGGGGGGACAGTCAAACTTCCGAGCAGTACTTC
-	few	TRBV19	TRBJ1-5	CASRGETGEIYSNQPQHF	TGTGCCAGTAGGGGAGAGACAGGCGAAATTTATAGCAATCAGCCCCAGCATTTT
-	-	TRBV5-1	TRBJ2-2	CASSLGVTTAGELFF	TGCGCCAGCAGCTTGGGAGTGACTACAGCCGGGGAGCTGTTTTTT
-	-	TRBV7-2	TRBJ2-2	CASSLALQGPGELFF	TGTGCCAGCAGCTTAGCGCTACAGGGCCCCGGGGAGCTGTTTTTT